Each of the 7 T cell receptor beta chains below was sequenced from the same sample in a study of shared clonotypes between healthy human individuals (dated by TCRdb to the early 2020s). Libraries were constructed by the immunoSEQ multiplex PCR assay. Drawn from immuneACCESS, this table holds only the in-frame rearrangements with V and J called that TCRdb kept. Clones are partly lost; checked studies trace under half to an unresolved V gene and leave the rest unexplained. The sample records approximately 2.5 million clones, 93% of which are singletons. 0.36% of the sample is taken by the ten largest. What was sequenced was naive CD4+ T cells from PBMCs. The cell subset or site label of this sample denotes: CD45RA+ positively selected. Every receptor here comes from a man younger than 35 in good health. Some clones in this sample may be carry-over from other donors' samples.

The rearrangement links TRBV29-1 to TRBJ2-7, with 8 nucleotides matching TRBD2. Germline V gene lookup returns CDR1 SQVTM and CDR2 ANQGSEA. This CDR3 spans 16 amino acids. The ends lost 4 bases at V and 5 bases at J; junction bases unmatched: 16. CDR3 nucleotides: TGCAGCGTTGTGTTCTCAGGGTTTACGGGAGGGCACGAGCAGTACTTC. Encoded protein: CSVVFSGFTGGHEQYF.

This clone came up once. The gene calls are TRBV11-2 and TRBJ2-7; 11 bases are a match to TRBD2. The CDR3 contains 16 residues. Trimming cost V 7 bases and J 4 bases; bases outside gene matches: 12. Germline CDR1 is SGHAT and CDR2 is FQNNGV. The CDR3 bases are TGTGCCAGCACTAAACTAGCGGGAGCTGTCGTATACGAGCAGTACTTC. Translating gives CASTKLAGAVVYEQYF.

The chain combines TRBV4-2 with TRBJ1-2; perhaps TRBD1 as D (6 bases). Trimming cost V 0 bases and J 2 bases, with 16 bases left between them. The germline V gene encodes CDR1 LGHNA and CDR2 YNFKEQ. CDR3 length: 17 residues. The CDR3 is CASSQDRLGGTNYGYTF. CDR3 nucleotides: TGTGCCAGCAGCCAAGATAGGTTAGGGGGAACGAACTATGGCTACACCTTC.

Remarks on this clone: At the DNA level, this CDR3 is encoded by other sequences in the same sample as well. The chain links TRBV7-2 to TRBJ2-7; D is uncertain. The germline V gene encodes CDR1 SGHTA and CDR2 FQGNSA. The CDR3 sequence is 11 residues long. V lost 0 bases and J 6 bases, leaving 3 bases between the germline ends. The CDR3 bases are TGTGCCAGCAGCTTAGCGGGCGAGCAGTACTTC. It encodes CASSLAGEQYF. Full variable domain (rest looked up from reference TRBV7-2 and TRBJ2-7): GAGVSQSPSNKVTEKGKDVELRCDPISGHTALYWYRQSLGQGLEFLIYFQGNSAPDKSGLPSDRFSAERTGGSVSTLTIQRTQQEDSAVYLCASSLAGEQYFGPGTRLTVT.

The chain is built from TRBV6-1 and TRBJ1-5; TRBD1 agrees at 8 bases. This CDR3 spans 17 amino acids. J gave up 7 bases and V 3 bases, and 14 bases lay outside the gene matches. CDR1 is MNHNS and CDR2 is SASEGT in the germline V gene. In DNA form, the CDR3 reads TGTGCCAGCAGTGACGGGTTTGGGCAGGGGGCAGGCCAGCCCCAGCATTTT. Amino acids: CASSDGFGQGAGQPQHF.

The genes are TRBV6-5 and TRBJ1-1, with D maybe TRBD1 (5 bases). The CDR3 is 11 amino acids. The V and J ends lost 7 bases and 11 bases respectively, with 14 bases between them. Germline V lookup: CDR1 MNHEY, CDR2 SVGAGI. CDR3 sequence reads: CASTGGLGAFF. The CDR3 nucleotides are TGTGCCAGCACGGGGGGTTTGGGGGCTTTCTTT.

This rearrangement joins TRBV28 to TRBJ1-2; no firm D call. From germline, CDR1 is MDHEN and CDR2 SYDVKM. V was cut by 2 bases and J by 4 bases, with 17 bases left in between. The CDR3 contains 16 residues. The CDR3 region has the DNA TGTGCCAGCAGTTTAGGCGGAAACCCAAGCAGCTATGGCTACACCTTC. Translation gives CASSLGGNPSSYGYTF.